This T cell receptor (beta chain) was sequenced for a study of T cells in localized non-small cell lung cancer. Findings and caveats of the study: Adjacent lung held a median roughly 56 of the top 100 tumor clones. Investigators sequenced only a single tumor region, leaving heterogeneity possible. Longer overall survival was seen with higher T cell density measured in blood.

This CDR3 has 13 amino acids. Germline loops: CDR1 MNHGY, CDR2 SAAAGT. Trimming removed 8 bases at V and 1 base at J, with 12 bases between. Points on this clone: Its antigen is not known.

The protocol was immunoSEQ multiplex PCR, while the TCRdb copy is restricted to in-frame clones and leaves out a portion. The sample holds about 4,400 clones; roughly 30% are singletons and the top ten take under 20%. The sequencing used lung tumor tissue, collected before any cancer treatment. This sequence originates from a man between 40 and 69 years old with stage II squamous cell lung carcinoma. This rearrangement joins TRBV6-8 to TRBJ2-7; the D gene is possibly TRBD2 (5 bases). The CDR3 DNA is TGTGCCAGCTCATCGTCGGGATCCTACGAGCAGTACTTC. Its protein product is CASSSSGSYEQYF.